The 7 T cell receptor beta chains in this list originate from one sample, sequenced in a study of cytomegalovirus exposure and HLA in healthy donors. Clones were sequenced by immunoSEQ multiplex PCR, and TCRdb holds only the in-frame ones, with some missing. The sample contains 170,000 or so clones, about 80% of which appear only once. Sequencing was done on a sample of PBMCs. These receptors were obtained from a woman between 18 and 30 years old in good health and CMV-seropositive.

This clone was seen a few times. The rearrangement uses TRBV20-1 and TRBJ1-2; D unclear. Germline V CDR1 and CDR2: DFQATT, SNEGSKA (reference sequence). CDR3 length equals 9 residues. The V end lost 5 bases, the J end lost 8 bases, and 6 bases lay between the germline ends. CDR3 sequence reads: CSAPVGYTF. The DNA for the CDR3 is TGCAGTGCTCCCGTCGGCTACACCTTC.

This clone was seen only a few times. This chain links TRBV6-6 with TRBJ2-1; the D gene is possibly TRBD2 (6 bases). This CDR3 comprises 12 residues. With 6 bases removed from V and 7 bases from J, the gap between germline ends came to 10 bases. CDR1 is MNHNY, CDR2 SVGAGI, per germline (reference sequence). The CDR3 spells CASSPTSNEQFF. The CDR3 DNA follows: TGTGCCAGCAGCCCGACTAGTAATGAGCAGTTCTTC.

The chain is built from TRBV1 and TRBJ2-3; whether TRBD2, the table's D call, matches the DNA was not checked. TRBV1 represents a pseudogene. The CDR3 runs 15 residues. CDR3 region: CTSSLARCRTDTQYF. The DNA for the CDR3 is TGCACCAGCAGCCTAGCGCGGTGTCGCACAGATACGCAGTATTTT.

The chain is built from TRBV6-1 and TRBJ2-1, with D perhaps matching TRBD2 (6 bases). CDR1 and CDR2 (germline): MNHNS, SASEGT. V shed 11 bases and J shed 8 bases, with 16 bases lying between them. CDR3 length: 12 amino acids. The CDR3 region is CALSRGGDEQFF. CDR3 nucleotides: TGTGCCCTCAGCCGGGGAGGAGATGAGCAGTTCTTC.

This clone was observed once. The chain has TRBV5-1 and TRBJ2-2, with D tentatively TRBD1 (6 bases). Germline values: CDR1 SGHRS, CDR2 YFSETQ. The CDR3 sequence is 14 residues long. The V gene lost 7 bases and the J gene lost 4 bases, with 14 bases spanning the gap. CDR3 residues: CASQGPGFTGELFF. Written as DNA, the CDR3 is TGCGCCAGCCAGGGGCCAGGGTTCACCGGGGAGCTGTTTTTT.

The V call is TRBV4-2, the J call TRBJ1-1; the D is unclear. The germline gives CDR1 LGHNA, CDR2 YNFKEQ. The CDR3 loop spans 14 amino acids. Trimming stripped 7 bases from V and 5 bases from J, with 17 bases between. This CDR3 is CASKTNTGGTEAFF. The CDR3 DNA sequence: TGTGCCAGCAAAACTAACACCGGAGGGACTGAAGCTTTCTTT.

CDR3 in amino acids: CATSSVGMNTEAFF. In DNA, the CDR3 is TGTGCCACCAGCAGCGTGGGCATGAACACTGAAGCTTTCTTT. This rearrangement joins TRBV15 to TRBJ1-1, with D unclear. Germline values: CDR1 LNHNV, CDR2 YYDKDF (reference sequence). Between the trimmed V and J ends, which lost 3 bases and 0 bases, there was a span of 8 bases. This CDR3 has 14 amino acids.